The clone carrying this TCR beta chain has at least ten counts. Its antigen remains unidentified. The sample originates from a study of CD8 T cells in ankylosing spondylitis. General study points: CD8+ disease-linked clones were present at relatively low frequencies in blood. The study identified a TCR beta motif of about eight highly homologous variants that appeared characteristic of ankylosing spondylitis blood. In ankylosing spondylitis patients, matched synovial fluid reportedly showed significant enrichment of disease-linked clones.

This CDR3 region has 17 residues. Germline CDR1 and CDR2: SGHDT and YYEEEE. Trimming removed 2 bases at V and 0 bases at J, with 12 bases between. Scientists made TCR beta libraries using quantitative 5'-RACE with molecular barcodes. TCRdb itself ran the 5' RACE reads through MiXCR, one entry per CDR3 protein. The repertoire holds around 130,000 distinct CDR3 sequences, with 7% as singletons. The sequence came from a male donor with ankylosing spondylitis or in good health (not recorded which). J is TRBJ1-6 and V is TRBV5-6, with a possible D match to TRBD1 (5 bases). Sequencing was performed on blood, either unsorted or a sorted T cell fraction (not recorded which). The CDR3 loop is CASSFGGASSYNSPLHF. CDR3 bases: TGTGCCAGCAGCTTCGGAGGGGCGAGCTCCTATAATTCACCCCTCCACTTT.